This TCR beta chain was observed in a study of T cells in Graves' hyperthyroidism and ophthalmopathy. TCR beta CDR3 regions were amplified from RNA transcripts. First-round RT-PCR with HTBI primers amplified the TCR CDR3 region. TCRdb recomputed calls from the multiplex PCR reads with MiXCR, one row per CDR3 protein. Here the sample spans 600,000 or so distinct CDR3 sequences, roughly 16% being singletons. CDR1 and CDR2 from the germline V gene are MDHEN and SYDVKM. V was clipped by 2 bases and J by 7 bases, with 15 bases between them. This CDR3 has 15 residues. This clonotype originated in a woman aged 25 to 39 with Graves' hyperthyroidism. Sequenced: blood. The rearrangement links TRBV28 to TRBJ2-1; TRBD2 is a possible D gene (6 bases). The CDR3 region has the DNA TGTGCCAGCAGTTTAAGTAAGGAGGGCCTTAATGAGCAGTTCTTC. Its protein product is CASSLSKEGLNEQFF.